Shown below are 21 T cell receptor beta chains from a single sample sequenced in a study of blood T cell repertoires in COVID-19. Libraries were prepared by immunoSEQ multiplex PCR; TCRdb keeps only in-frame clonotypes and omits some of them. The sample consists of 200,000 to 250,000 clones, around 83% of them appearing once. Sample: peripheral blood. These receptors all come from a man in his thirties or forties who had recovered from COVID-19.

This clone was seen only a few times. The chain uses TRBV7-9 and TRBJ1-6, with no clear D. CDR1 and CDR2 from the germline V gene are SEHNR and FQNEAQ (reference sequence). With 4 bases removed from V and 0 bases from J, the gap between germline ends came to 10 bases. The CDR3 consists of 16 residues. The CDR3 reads CASSSYISSYNSPLHF. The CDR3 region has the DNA TGTGCCAGCAGCTCTTACATAAGCTCCTATAATTCACCCCTCCACTTT.

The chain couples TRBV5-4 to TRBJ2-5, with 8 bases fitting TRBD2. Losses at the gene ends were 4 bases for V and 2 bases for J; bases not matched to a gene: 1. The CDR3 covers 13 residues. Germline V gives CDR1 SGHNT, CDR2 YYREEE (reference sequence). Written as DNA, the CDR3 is TGTGCCAGCAGCCGGGGGGGACAAGAGACCCAGTACTTC. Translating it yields CASSRGGQETQYF.

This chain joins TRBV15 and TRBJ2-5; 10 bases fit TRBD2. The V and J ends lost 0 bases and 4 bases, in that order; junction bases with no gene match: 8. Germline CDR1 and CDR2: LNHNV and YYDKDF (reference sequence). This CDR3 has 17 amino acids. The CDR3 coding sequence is TGTGCCACCAGCAGAGATGAGAGAGCGGGGGGGTCAGAGACCCAGTACTTC. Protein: CATSRDERAGGSETQYF.

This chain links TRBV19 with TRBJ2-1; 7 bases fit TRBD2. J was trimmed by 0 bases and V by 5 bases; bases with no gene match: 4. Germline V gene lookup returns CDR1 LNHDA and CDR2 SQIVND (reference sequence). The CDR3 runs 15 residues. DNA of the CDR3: TGTGCCAGTAGTCGAGCGGGGTCCTCCTACAATGAGCAGTTCTTC. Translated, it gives CASSRAGSSYNEQFF.

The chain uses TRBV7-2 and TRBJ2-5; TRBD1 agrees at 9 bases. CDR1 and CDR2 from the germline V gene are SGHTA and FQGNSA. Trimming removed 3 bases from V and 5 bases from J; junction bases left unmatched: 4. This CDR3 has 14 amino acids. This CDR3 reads CASSFGQGKETQYF. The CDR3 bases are TGTGCCAGCAGCTTTGGACAGGGGAAGGAGACCCAGTACTTC.

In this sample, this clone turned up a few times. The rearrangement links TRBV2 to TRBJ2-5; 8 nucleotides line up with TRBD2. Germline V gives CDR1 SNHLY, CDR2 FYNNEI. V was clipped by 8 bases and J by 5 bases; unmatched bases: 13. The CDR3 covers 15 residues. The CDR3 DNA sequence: TGTGCCAGCCGGTGGAGGCGCGGGGGGCTGGAGACCCAGTACTTC. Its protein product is CASRWRRGGLETQYF.

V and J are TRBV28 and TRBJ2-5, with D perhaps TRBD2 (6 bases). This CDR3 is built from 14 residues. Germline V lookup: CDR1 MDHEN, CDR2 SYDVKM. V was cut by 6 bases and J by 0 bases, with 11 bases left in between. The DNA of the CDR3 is TGTGCCAGCAGCCGTAGGGACTACCAAGAGACCCAGTACTTC. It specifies CASSRRDYQETQYF. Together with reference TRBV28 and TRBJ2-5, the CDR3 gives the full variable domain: DVKVTQSSRYLVKRTGEKVFLECVQDMDHENMFWYRQDPGLGLRLIYFSYDVKMKEKGDIPEGYSVSREKKERFSLILESASTNQTSMYLCASSRRDYQETQYFGPGTRLLVL.

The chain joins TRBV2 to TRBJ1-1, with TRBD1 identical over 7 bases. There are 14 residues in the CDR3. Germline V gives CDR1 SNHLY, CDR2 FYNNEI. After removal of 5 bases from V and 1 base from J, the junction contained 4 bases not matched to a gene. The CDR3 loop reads CASSKGTENTEAFF. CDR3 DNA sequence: TGTGCCAGCAGTAAGGGGACAGAGAACACTGAAGCTTTCTTT.

The CDR3, as DNA: TGTGCCAGCAGCCCTGGTCCAGGGTACACTAATGAAAAACTGTTTTTT. The encoded protein is CASSPGPGYTNEKLFF. The V call is TRBV14, the J call TRBJ1-4; possibly TRBD1 for D (5 bases). Trimming took 4 bases from V and 2 from J, leaving 14 bases between them. The CDR3 extends over 16 amino acids. Germline values: CDR1 SGHDN, CDR2 FVKESK.

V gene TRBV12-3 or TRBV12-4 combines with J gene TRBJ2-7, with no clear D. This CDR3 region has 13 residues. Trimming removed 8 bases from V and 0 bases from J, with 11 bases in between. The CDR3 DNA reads TGTGCCAGCCGGCTGAGGCCCTCCTACGAGCAGTACTTC. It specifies CASRLRPSYEQYF.

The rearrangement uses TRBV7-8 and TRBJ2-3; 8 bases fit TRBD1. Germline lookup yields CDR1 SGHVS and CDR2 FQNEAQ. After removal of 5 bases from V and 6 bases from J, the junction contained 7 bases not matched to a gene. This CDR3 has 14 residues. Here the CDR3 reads CASSTRQGLDTQYF. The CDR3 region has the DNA TGTGCCAGCAGCACCAGACAGGGGTTGGATACGCAGTATTTT.

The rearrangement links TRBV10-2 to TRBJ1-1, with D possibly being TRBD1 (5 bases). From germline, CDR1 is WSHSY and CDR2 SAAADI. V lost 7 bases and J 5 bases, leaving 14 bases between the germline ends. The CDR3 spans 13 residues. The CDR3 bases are TGCGCCAGCACTCGAGGGGCGGGGACTGAAGCTTTCTTT. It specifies CASTRGAGTEAFF.

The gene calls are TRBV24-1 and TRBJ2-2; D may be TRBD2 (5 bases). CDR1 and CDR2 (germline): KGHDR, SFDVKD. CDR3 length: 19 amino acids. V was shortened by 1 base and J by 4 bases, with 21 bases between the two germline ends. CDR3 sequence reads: CATSDFNRKLAPSTGELFF. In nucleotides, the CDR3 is TGTGCCACCAGTGATTTCAATAGGAAGCTAGCCCCGAGCACCGGGGAGCTGTTTTTT.

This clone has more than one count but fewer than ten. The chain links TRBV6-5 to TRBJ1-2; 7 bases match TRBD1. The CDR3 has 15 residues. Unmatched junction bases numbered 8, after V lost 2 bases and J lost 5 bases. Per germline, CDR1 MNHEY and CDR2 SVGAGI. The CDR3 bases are TGTGCCAGCAGTTACCGTCGGGCAGGGGGGTATGGCTACACCTTC. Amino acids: CASSYRRAGGYGYTF.

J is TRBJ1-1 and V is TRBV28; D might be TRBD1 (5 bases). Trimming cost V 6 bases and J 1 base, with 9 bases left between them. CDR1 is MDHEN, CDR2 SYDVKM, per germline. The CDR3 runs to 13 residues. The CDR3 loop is CASSGGGNTEAFF. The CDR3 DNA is TGTGCCAGCAGCGGGGGAGGGAACACTGAAGCTTTCTTT.

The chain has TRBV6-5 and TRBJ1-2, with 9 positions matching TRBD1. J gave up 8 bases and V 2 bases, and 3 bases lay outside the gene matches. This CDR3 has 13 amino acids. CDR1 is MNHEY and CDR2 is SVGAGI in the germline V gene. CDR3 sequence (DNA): TGTGCCAGCAGTTACGCCGGGACAGGGGGCTACACCTTC. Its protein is CASSYAGTGGYTF.

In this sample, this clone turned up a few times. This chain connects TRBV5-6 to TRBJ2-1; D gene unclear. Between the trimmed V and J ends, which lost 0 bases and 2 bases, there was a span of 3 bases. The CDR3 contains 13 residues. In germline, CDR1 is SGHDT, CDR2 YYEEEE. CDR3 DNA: TGTGCCAGCAGCTTGGAGCCCTACAATGAGCAGTTCTTC. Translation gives CASSLEPYNEQFF.

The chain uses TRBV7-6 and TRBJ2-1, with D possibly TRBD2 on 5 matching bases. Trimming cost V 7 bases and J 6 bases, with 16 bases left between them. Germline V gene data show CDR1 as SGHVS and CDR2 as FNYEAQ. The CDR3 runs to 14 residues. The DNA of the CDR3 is TGTGCCAGCACCCACAAACCCGAGGGCAATGAGCAGTTCTTC. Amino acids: CASTHKPEGNEQFF.

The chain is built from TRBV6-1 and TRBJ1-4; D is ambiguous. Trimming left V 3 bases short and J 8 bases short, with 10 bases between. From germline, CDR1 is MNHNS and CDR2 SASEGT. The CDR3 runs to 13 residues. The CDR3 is CASSEQEEEKLFF. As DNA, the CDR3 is TGTGCCAGCAGTGAGCAGGAGGAAGAAAAACTGTTTTTT.

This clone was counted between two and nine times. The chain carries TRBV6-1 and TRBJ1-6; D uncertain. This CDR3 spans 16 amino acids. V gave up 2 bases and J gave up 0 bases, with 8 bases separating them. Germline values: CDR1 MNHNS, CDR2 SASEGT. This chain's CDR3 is CASSERSSSYNSPLHF. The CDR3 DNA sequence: TGTGCCAGCAGTGAACGATCGAGCTCCTATAATTCACCCCTCCACTTT.

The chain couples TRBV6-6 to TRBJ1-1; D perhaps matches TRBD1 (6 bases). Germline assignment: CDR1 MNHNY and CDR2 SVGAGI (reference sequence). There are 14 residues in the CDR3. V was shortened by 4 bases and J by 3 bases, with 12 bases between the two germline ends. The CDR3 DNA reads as TGTGCCAGCAGTTTAGGGGGGGGTGACACTGAAGCTTTCTTT. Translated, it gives CASSLGGGDTEAFF.